The 8 T cell receptor beta chains presented below share a single source sample, sequenced in a study of monozygotic twins with inflammatory bowel disease. TCRdb re-called the 5' RACE reads and shows each CDR3 protein once, DNA omitted. This repertoire includes about 210,000 distinct CDR3 sequences. Specimen: blood. The receptors were gathered from a human donor with ulcerative colitis or Crohn's disease, or a healthy co-twin of an affected twin (not recorded which).

The rearrangement uses TRBV5-1 and TRBJ2-5; TCRdb indicates TRBD2, and absent DNA this call remains unverified. Germline V CDR1 and CDR2: SGHRS, YFSETQ. The CDR3 sequence is 13 residues long. CDR3 in amino acids: CASPQRGLETQYF.

The chain recombines TRBV3-1 with TRBJ1-1. The germline V gene encodes CDR1 LGHDT and CDR2 YNNKEL (reference sequence). The CDR3 loop spans 14 amino acids. The CDR3 protein is CASSQEWQVDEAFF.

The chain carries TRBV29-1 and TRBJ1-1; the D call from TCRdb, TRBD1, cannot be confirmed without DNA. Germline CDR1 is SQVTM and CDR2 is ANQGSEA. This CDR3 comprises 13 residues. The CDR3 sequence is CSVWDRDVTEAFF.

The chain uses TRBV7-7 and TRBJ2-2. This CDR3 spans 15 amino acids. Germline V gene lookup returns CDR1 SSHAT and CDR2 FNYEAQ (reference sequence). This CDR3 is CASSSTLAEAGELFF.

This chain connects TRBV6-5 to TRBJ1-2. This CDR3 has 13 residues. CDR1 and CDR2 from the germline V gene are MNHEY and SVGAGI. This CDR3 reads CASSYSLDYGYTF.

V gene TRBV3-1 combines with J gene TRBJ1-1; TCRdb outputs TRBD1, but without DNA this stays unchecked. This CDR3 is built from 13 residues. CDR1 is LGHDT, CDR2 YNNKEL, per germline (reference sequence). CDR3 residues: CASSQATGIEAFF.

The chain links TRBV27 to TRBJ2-7; without DNA, the TCRdb call of TRBD1 cannot be checked. The CDR3 is 16 residues long. From germline, CDR1 is MNHEY and CDR2 SMNVEV (reference sequence). CDR3: CASSRQSTASSYEQYF.

The V gene is TRBV9, the J gene TRBJ2-3; TCRdb lists TRBD1, though no DNA is available to test this call. Per the germline V gene, CDR1 is SGDLS and CDR2 is YYNGEE. The CDR3 runs 15 residues. The CDR3 sequence: CASSVGGTGTDTQYF.